Listed here is a single T cell receptor (beta chain). Its antigen remains unknown. V gave up 4 bases and J gave up 5 bases, with 24 bases separating them. Germline V lookup: CDR1 MNHEY, CDR2 SVGAGI. The CDR3 covers 17 residues. Multiplex PCR in two rounds served to amplify TCR beta CDR3 from genomic DNA. It was primers specific to each TRBV and TRBJ gene that first-round PCR used. One entry per CDR3 protein results from TCRdb running MiXCR on the multiplex PCR reads. The sample shows fewer than 65,000 distinct CDR3 sequences, about a third of them seen only once. The sample is drawn from a study of prognosis after radiotherapy for stage I lung cancer. In the study overall: Each patient with non-small cell lung cancer was deemed medically inoperable. Study observations and caveats: There was a fall in unique TCR clone counts after stereotactic body radiation therapy, median roughly 9,300 versus 7,200.

The specimen was PBMCs, collected before or after stereotactic body radiation therapy (not recorded which). This sequence was found in a donor aged 50 or older with non-small cell lung cancer. The J gene is TRBJ2-7, the V gene TRBV6-5; D gene unclear. The CDR3 bases are TGTGCCAGCAGTTCCCTCCCCGTGGGCGGTAGGTGGAACGAGCAGTACTTC. The encoded protein is CASSSLPVGGRWNEQYF.